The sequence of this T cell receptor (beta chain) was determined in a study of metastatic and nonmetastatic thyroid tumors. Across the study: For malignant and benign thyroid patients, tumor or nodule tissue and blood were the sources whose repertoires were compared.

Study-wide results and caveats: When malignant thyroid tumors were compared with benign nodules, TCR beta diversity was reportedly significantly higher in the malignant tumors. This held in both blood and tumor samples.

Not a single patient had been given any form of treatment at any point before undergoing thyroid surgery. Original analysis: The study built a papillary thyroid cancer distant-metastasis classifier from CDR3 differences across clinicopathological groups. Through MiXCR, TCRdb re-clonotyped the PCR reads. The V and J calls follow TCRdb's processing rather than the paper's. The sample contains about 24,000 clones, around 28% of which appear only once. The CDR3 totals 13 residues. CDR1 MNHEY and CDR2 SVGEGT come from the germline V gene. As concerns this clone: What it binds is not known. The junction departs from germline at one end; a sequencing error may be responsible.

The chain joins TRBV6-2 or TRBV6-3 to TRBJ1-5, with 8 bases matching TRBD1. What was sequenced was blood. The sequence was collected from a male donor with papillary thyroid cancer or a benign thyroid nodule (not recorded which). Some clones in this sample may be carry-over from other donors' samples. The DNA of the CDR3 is TGTGCCAGCAGGGGACAGGCGGACCAGCCCCATCATTTT. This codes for CASRGQADQPHHF.